This TCR beta chain emerged from a study of blood T cell repertoires in COVID-19 (TCRdb year 2020). At the level of the whole study: Samples covering the acute and convalescent phases of COVID-19 were provided by collaborators in the United States, Italy and Spain. The material from the prospective study consisted of cDNA or gDNA derived from T cells, B-cell-depleted T cells, or PBMCs. The dataset comprised deeply sampled blood TCRbeta repertoires from subjects exposed to, actively infected with, or recovered from COVID-19. The repertoires were released in a freely available public database meant as a resource for research on the immune response to SARS-CoV-2. Samples were obtained from the ongoing ImmuneRACE study (first 160 participants) and from over 1,000 subjects provided by 6 global collaborators. A de-identified subject ID, COVID-19 status, age in years and sex were almost always included in the sample metadata. Where available, HLA class I and class II types were taken from metadata supplied by the sample provider and were not determined by assay-based typing. Study-wide conclusions, independent of this receptor: The amount of clinical and demographic metadata varied by source and participant and was provided uncurated.

The cysteine opens and the phenylalanine closes a CDR3 of 13 amino acids. Only the CDR3 part of the read is kept: 39 bases, read in frame from the first base. Looking up the germline V gene yields CDR1 SQVTM and CDR2 ANQGSEA. Deletion took 6 bases off V and 6 bases off J, with a span of 17 bases between the germline ends. Of note for this clone: Which antigen it targets is not known. It has no much larger one-base neighbor in the sample; base qualities were not kept.

The collaborating institutions used their own protocols to collect whole blood in K2EDTA tubes. For TCRbeta analysis, collaborators shipped samples as frozen whole blood, isolated PBMCs, or DNA extracted from either of those sample types. TCRbeta CDR3 regions were amplified from genomic DNA by means of the immunoSEQ Assay, a bias-controlled multiplex PCR. The published analysis was carried out like this. Within the assay, amplification of reference gene primers was used to estimate how many nucleated cells each sample contained. To quantify the absolute abundance of each unique TCRbeta CDR3 rearrangement, sequence reads were collapsed and filtered. For each sample, productive Simpson clonality was calculated by taking the square root of Simpson's diversity index across productive rearrangements. Imported from immuneACCESS, the table was reduced by TCRdb to in-frame sequences with V and J called. These copies leave out some clones; in studies compared against another copy, an unresolved V gene accounts for under half, and the cause of the remainder is not known. D and trimming were read from the DNA, whereas the V and J calls and clone size are those reported in that table. For this sample there are approximately 190,000 clones; about nine tenths appear just once. Jointly, the top ten make up 5.5% to 7% of the sample.

The rearranged chain carries TRBV29-1 and TRBJ1-1; no confident D gene assignment can be made. Specimen: peripheral blood. The receptor was isolated from a man at least 80 years old with acute or convalescent COVID-19. The nucleotide sequence reads TGCAGCGTCGGAGGGTTGGGGAAGTCTGAAGCTTTCTTT. This yields the protein CSVGGLGKSEAFF.